These 21 T cell receptor beta chains originate from one sample sequenced in a study of T cells expressing NK-cell markers. TCRdb reanalyzed the 5' RACE reads and collapses them to one entry per CDR3 protein, without DNA. This table holds approximately 380,000 distinct CDR3 sequences. Sequences were obtained from blood T cells: a sorted CD56 or NKG2C T cell subset, CD4+ or CD8+ T cells, or bulk PBMC T cells (not recorded which). These receptors were obtained from a man aged 18-75 years in good health.

This chain links TRBV7-8 with TRBJ2-1; TCRdb reports TRBD2, a call that lacks DNA to check it against. Germline V gene lookup returns CDR1 SGHVS and CDR2 FQNEAQ. The CDR3 extends over 13 amino acids. The CDR3 protein is CASSPRTGFAQFF.

The chain is built from TRBV11-1 and TRBJ2-6; as DNA is missing, the TRBD1 call by TCRdb cannot be tested. This CDR3 has 18 amino acids. Germline V gene sequence: CDR1 SGHAT, CDR2 FQDESV (reference sequence). The CDR3 spells CASSFAGTGISGANVLTF.

The chain employs TRBV3-1 and TRBJ1-5; TCRdb indicates TRBD1, and absent DNA this call remains unverified. The CDR3 has 16 residues. CDR1 and CDR2 from the germline V gene are LGHDT and YNNKEL (reference sequence). CDR3 loop: CASSQGGARGNQPQHF.

The chain recombines TRBV11-2 with TRBJ2-3. Looked up from germline, CDR1 is SGHAT and CDR2 is FQNNGV. This CDR3 has 15 residues. CDR3 in amino acids: CASSLGGRGVDTQYF.

This sequence joins TRBV19 and TRBJ2-7. This CDR3 is 15 amino acids long. CDR1 and CDR2 (germline): LNHDA, SQIVND (reference sequence). CDR3 amino acids: CASSIGRGSSYEQYF.

This rearrangement joins TRBV9 to TRBJ1-6. In germline, CDR1 is SGDLS, CDR2 YYNGEE. There are 13 residues in the CDR3. CDR3 loop: CASSKNRWEPLHF.

The chain employs TRBV12-3 or TRBV12-4 and TRBJ2-1; TCRdb proposes TRBD1, but this gene call is untestable without DNA. The CDR3 spans 14 residues. Here the CDR3 reads CASSGAGRWNEQFF.

CDR3 residues: CASSLGTARNNEQFF. V is TRBV27 and J is TRBJ2-1; TCRdb lists TRBD1, though no DNA is available to test this call. The CDR3 is 15 residues long. Germline V lookup: CDR1 MNHEY, CDR2 SMNVEV (reference sequence).

The genes are TRBV27 and TRBJ2-3; the TCRdb call, TRBD1, lacks DNA for checking. This CDR3 region has 12 residues. The V gene's germline CDR1 is MNHEY and CDR2 SMNVEV (reference sequence). The CDR3 loop reads CASSFQGGTQYF.

The gene calls are TRBV9 and TRBJ2-3; TCRdb names TRBD2, which stays unverified in the absence of DNA. This CDR3 spans 15 amino acids. CDR1 and CDR2 (germline): SGDLS, YYNGEE. This CDR3 is CASSAGGGRTDTQYF. The full variable domain, completed using reference TRBV9 and TRBJ2-3, is DSGVTQTPKHLITATGQRVTLRCSPRSGDLSVYWYQQSLDQGLQFLIQYYNGEERAKGNILERFSAQQFPDLHSELNLSSLELGDSALYFCASSAGGGRTDTQYFGPGTRLTVL.

This chain connects TRBV20-1 to TRBJ2-3; the D call from TCRdb, TRBD2, cannot be confirmed without DNA. The CDR3 covers 16 residues. CDR1 DFQATT and CDR2 SNEGSKA come from the germline V gene (reference sequence). The CDR3 region is CSATHRTSGGTDTQYF.

V usage is TRBV4-2 and J usage is TRBJ2-7; as DNA is missing, the TRBD1 call by TCRdb cannot be tested. This CDR3 region has 16 residues. Germline lookup yields CDR1 LGHNA and CDR2 YNFKEQ. CDR3 region: CASSQDPGQASYEQYF.

CDR3: CASSYSRPEPYEQYF. The genes are TRBV6-5 and TRBJ2-7. Per the germline V gene, CDR1 is MNHEY and CDR2 is SVGAGI. The CDR3 totals 15 residues.

The chain is built from TRBV21-1 and TRBJ2-1. TRBV21-1 corresponds to a pseudogene. The CDR3 is 12 residues long. CDR3 in amino acids: CASSKANSGQFF.

The V gene is TRBV4-2, the J gene TRBJ2-7; TCRdb proposes TRBD2, but this gene call is untestable without DNA. Per germline, CDR1 LGHNA and CDR2 YNFKEQ. The CDR3 contains 16 residues. The CDR3 loop is CASSQDLGTSGDEQYF.

The chain recombines TRBV7-2 with TRBJ2-5. CDR3 length: 16 amino acids. Germline CDR1 and CDR2: SGHTA and FQGNSA. CDR3: CASSLNFVAAQETQYF.

V and J are TRBV2 and TRBJ1-2. CDR3 length equals 12 residues. Germline V gene data show CDR1 as SNHLY and CDR2 as FYNNEI. CDR3 protein: CASSENDYGYTF.

The chain couples TRBV7-8 to TRBJ1-2. The CDR3 contains 17 residues. CDR1 and CDR2 from the germline V gene are SGHVS and FQNEAQ. The CDR3 reads CASSLESILEANYGYTF. Full variable domain (remainder filled in from reference TRBV7-8 and TRBJ1-2): GAGVSQSPRYKVAKRGQDVALRCDPISGHVSLFWYQQALGQGPEFLTYFQNEAQLDKSGLPSDRFFAERPEGSVSTLKIQRTQQEDSAVYLCASSLESILEANYGYTFGSGTRLTVV.

The chain carries TRBV6-1 and TRBJ1-5; TCRdb indicates TRBD1, and absent DNA this call remains unverified. The CDR3 sequence is 15 residues long. Germline V lookup: CDR1 MNHNS, CDR2 SASEGT. The chain's CDR3 is CASTKDRFGNQPQHF.

V is TRBV6-2 or TRBV6-3 and J is TRBJ1-1; no DNA is available, so the TRBD1 call from TCRdb remains unchecked. In germline, CDR1 is MNHEY, CDR2 SVGEGT. This CDR3 comprises 15 residues. CDR3 amino acids: CASSSPTGWNTEAFF.

The chain's CDR3 is CASKQGNQPQHF. The chain recombines TRBV28 with TRBJ1-5; there is no DNA to check the TCRdb D call of TRBD1. CDR3 size: 12 residues. Germline V gene lookup returns CDR1 MDHEN and CDR2 SYDVKM.